This T cell receptor beta chain was observed in a study of T-cell memory formation after mild COVID-19. Study context: Clusters of TCRs were largely donor specific.

The 5'RACE method, run with constant-segment primers, produced TCR alpha and TCR beta cDNA libraries (carrying sample barcodes and UMIs). One entry per CDR3 protein, called by TCRdb with MiXCR from the 5' RACE reads. The table lists hundreds of thousands of distinct CDR3 sequences, about 13% of them singletons. Regarding the study as a whole: CM and EM subsets held most contracting CD4+ clones; EMRA held CD8+ ones. A second wave expanding day 15 to 37 was CD4+-biased; contracting clones were balanced.

The V segment lost 1 base and the J segment 5 bases; nucleotides outside the gene matches: 2. The germline gives CDR1 DFQATT, CDR2 SNEGSKA (reference sequence). The CDR3 has 13 amino acids. This clonotype was detected ten times or more. What it binds is not known. The specimen was PBMCs or a T cell subset sorted from them (not recorded which). The TCR sequence derives from a man between 18 and 35 years old who had mild COVID-19 (a few samples of this study predate the infection). Cell type and time point are not known. The V call is TRBV20-1, the J call TRBJ1-2, with 9 bases lining up with TRBD1. DNA for the CDR3: TGCAGTGCTAGAGGGACAGGGGCTTATGGCTACACCTTC. Encoded protein: CSARGTGAYGYTF.